The next 25 T cell receptor beta chains were all read from a single sample in a study of a mutant IDH1 vaccine in newly diagnosed glioma. Antigen specificity for these receptors is unknown. Specified time point: week 23, last vaccination. The content of each vaccine dose was 300 ug of mutant IDH1 20-mer peptide, and topical imiquimod accompanied it. The data were produced by immunoSEQ multiplex PCR, yet TCRdb's version contains in-frame clones alone and is incomplete. The data hold tens of thousands of clones, with 85% to 90% observed a single time. The sample in question was PBMCs, obtained from a glioma patient whose treatment included an IDH1 peptide vaccine. The receptors derive from a woman aged 45-65 years with glioma.

The V call is TRBV6-4, the J call TRBJ1-5; D call uncertain. Trimming took 3 bases from V and 3 from J, leaving 6 bases between them. This CDR3 spans 13 amino acids. Germline CDR1 is MRHNA and CDR2 is SNTAGT. The CDR3 nucleotides read TGTGCCAGCAGTGAACAGCACAATCAGCCCCAGCATTTT. Translated: CASSEQHNQPQHF.

The V call is TRBV25-1, the J call TRBJ2-5, with D perhaps TRBD1 (6 bases). V gave up 3 bases and J gave up 3 bases, with 14 bases separating them. This CDR3 has 15 residues. Germline assignment: CDR1 MGHDK and CDR2 SYGVNS. Written as DNA, the CDR3 is TGTGCCAGCAGTGACCTCGGGACATCTAAAGAGACCCAGTACTTC. Protein sequence: CASSDLGTSKETQYF.

The chain joins TRBV27 to TRBJ2-7; D possibly uses TRBD1 or TRBD2 (6 bases each). V dropped 2 bases and J dropped 2 bases, with 16 bases sitting between them. Germline CDR1 and CDR2: MNHEY and SMNVEV (reference sequence). This CDR3 contains 16 residues. The CDR3 sequence is CASSLSRGRGTYEQYF. Written as DNA, the CDR3 is TGTGCCAGCAGTTTAAGTCGGGGGCGCGGAACCTACGAGCAGTACTTC.

The gene calls are TRBV6-1 and TRBJ2-5; D is possibly TRBD1 (6 bases). Judging by the DNA end, TRBJ2-7 fits better; the J call may be wrong. Germline CDR1 reads MNHNS; CDR2 reads SASEGT. This CDR3 is built from 15 residues. The CDR3 here is CASSASLGQTYEQYF. CDR3 in DNA: TGTGCCAGCAGTGCATCTCTCGGACAGACCTACGAGCAGTACTTC.

This sequence joins TRBV5-6 and TRBJ2-7; TRBD1 aligns across 8 bases. After removal of 4 bases from V and 9 bases from J, the junction contained 12 bases not matched to a gene. CDR3 size: 14 residues. CDR1 SGHDT and CDR2 YYEEEE come from the germline V gene. The CDR3: CASSPGQGADGQYF. The CDR3 DNA is TGTGCCAGCAGCCCCGGACAGGGCGCCGACGGGCAGTACTTC.

V gene TRBV11-3 combines with J gene TRBJ2-1, with a tentative D call TRBD2 (6 bases). Germline CDR1 is SGHNT and CDR2 is YENEEA. The CDR3 sequence is 13 residues long. Trimming took 4 bases from V and 8 from J, leaving 12 bases between them. CDR3 DNA: TGTGCCAGCAGCTCCGAGGCGGGGCATGAGCAGTTCTTC. The encoded protein is CASSSEAGHEQFF.

This clone was observed a handful of times. Within the sample, other DNA sequences also encode this same CDR3. This sequence joins TRBV9 and TRBJ1-2, with TRBD1 matching 7 bases. J was trimmed by 3 bases and V by 2 bases; bases with no gene match: 1. Germline V gene lookup returns CDR1 SGDLS and CDR2 YYNGEE. This CDR3 is built from 13 residues. The CDR3 spells CASSVQGDYGYTF. The CDR3 nucleotides read TGTGCCAGCAGCGTTCAGGGGGACTATGGCTACACCTTC.

This rearrangement joins TRBV6-5 to TRBJ1-1; D possibly corresponds to TRBD1 (5 bases). The CDR3 has 15 residues. Looked up from germline, CDR1 is MNHEY and CDR2 is SVGAGI. The V end was cut by 1 base, the J end by 1 base, with 10 bases between. CDR3 sequence (DNA): TGTGCCAGCAGTTACTACGGGGGATGGAACACTGAAGCTTTCTTT. Its protein product is CASSYYGGWNTEAFF.

The V gene is TRBV9, the J gene TRBJ2-1, with D maybe TRBD2 (5 bases). V was cut by 6 bases and J by 9 bases, with 19 bases left in between. The CDR3 has 14 residues. Germline CDR1 is SGDLS and CDR2 is YYNGEE. The CDR3 here is CASTGYSGFFEQFF. The CDR3, as DNA: TGTGCCAGCACGGGGTACTCCGGGTTTTTTGAGCAGTTCTTC. Full variable domain (outside the CDR3, taken from reference TRBV9 and TRBJ2-1): DSGVTQTPKHLITATGQRVTLRCSPRSGDLSVYWYQQSLDQGLQFLIQYYNGEERAKGNILERFSAQQFPDLHSELNLSSLELGDSALYFCASTGYSGFFEQFFGPGTRLTVL.

DNA of the CDR3: TGTGCCAGTCAGTCCTGGACAGGGGGCTACTATGGCTACACCTTC. It encodes CASQSWTGGYYGYTF. The gene calls are TRBV19 and TRBJ1-2; 11 nucleotides match TRBD1. Germline V CDR1 and CDR2: LNHDA, SQIVND (reference sequence). This CDR3 is 15 amino acids long. V trimming: 8 bases; J trimming: 3 bases; junction bases outside the gene matches: 8.

This chain joins TRBV5-6 and TRBJ2-1; 12 bases map to TRBD2. Germline V gene lookup returns CDR1 SGHDT and CDR2 YYEEEE. This CDR3 has 16 amino acids. Trimming took 4 bases from V and 7 from J; bases not matched to a gene: 9. The CDR3 nucleotides are TGTGCCAGCAGCCCCGGAGGAACTAGCGGGAGGAATGAGCAGTTCTTC. This codes for CASSPGGTSGRNEQFF.

The gene calls are TRBV10-3 and TRBJ1-2; TRBD1 is a possible D gene (5 bases). Between the trimmed V and J ends, which lost 5 bases and 4 bases, there was a span of 11 bases. Germline CDR1 is ENHRY and CDR2 is SYGVKD. The length of the CDR3 is 13 residues. CDR3 sequence reads: CAISRDGRYGYTF. For the CDR3, the DNA is TGTGCCATCAGTCGGGACGGACGCTATGGCTACACCTTC.

This clone came up a few times. The rearrangement uses TRBV7-3 and TRBJ2-1; possibly TRBD1 or TRBD2 for D (6 bases each). The germline V gene encodes CDR1 SGHTA and CDR2 FQGTGA. The V and J ends lost 2 bases and 10 bases respectively, with 12 bases between them. CDR3 length: 13 residues. The CDR3 is CASSLGGQREQFF. The CDR3 nucleotides read TGTGCCAGCAGCTTAGGGGGGCAAAGAGAGCAGTTCTTC.

The rearrangement joins TRBV6-4 to TRBJ2-1; D gene uncertain. This CDR3 region has 11 residues. V dropped 6 bases and J dropped 3 bases, with 3 bases sitting between them. Germline-derived CDR1 and CDR2 are MRHNA and SNTAGT. In DNA form, the CDR3 reads TGTGCCAGCAGATTCTACAATGAGCAGTTCTTC. Protein sequence: CASRFYNEQFF.

This clone occurred once. The rearrangement joins TRBV5-1 to TRBJ2-7; D possibly corresponds to TRBD2 (6 bases). There are 15 residues in the CDR3. V was pared by 4 bases and J by 1 base, with 15 bases between. CDR1 SGHRS and CDR2 YFSETQ come from the germline V gene. The CDR3 nucleotides read TGCGCCAGCAGCCCTTGGAAGGAGGGGTCCTACGAGCAGTACTTC. This sequence encodes CASSPWKEGSYEQYF.

V and J are TRBV5-4 and TRBJ1-1; TRBD1 might be the D (6 bases). The germline V gene encodes CDR1 SGHNT and CDR2 YYREEE (reference sequence). The CDR3 has 12 amino acids. Trimming shortened V by 0 bases and J by 6 bases, and 6 bases separated the two germline ends. The CDR3 sequence is CASSLEGAEAFF. CDR3 nucleotide sequence: TGTGCCAGCAGCTTGGAGGGGGCTGAAGCTTTCTTT.

The chain has TRBV4-1 and TRBJ1-5; 8 nucleotides align to TRBD1. V was pared by 3 bases and J by 6 bases, with 7 bases of the junction left unmatched. The CDR3 covers 15 residues. Germline loops: CDR1 MGHRA, CDR2 YSYEKL. The CDR3 sequence: CASSQLTGEGQPQHF. The CDR3 bases are TGCGCCAGCAGCCAGCTGACAGGGGAGGGTCAGCCCCAGCATTTT.

The chain is built from TRBV5-1 and TRBJ2-2, with TRBD1 matching over 7 bases. There are 17 residues in the CDR3. Germline trimming cut 4 bases from V and 6 bases from J; bases unmatched to any gene: 15. In germline, CDR1 is SGHRS, CDR2 YFSETQ. The CDR3 region has the DNA TGCGCCAGCAGCCCAAGACAGGGTTACAATTCTGCCGGGGAGCTGTTTTTT. Its protein is CASSPRQGYNSAGELFF.

This chain connects TRBV29-1 to TRBJ2-5; perhaps TRBD2 as D (6 bases). The V end lost 6 bases, the J end lost 1 base, and 12 bases lay between the germline ends. CDR3 size: 13 residues. The germline V gene has CDR1 SQVTM and CDR2 ANQGSEA. The CDR3 region has the DNA TGCAGCGTGAACCGGGGGTTCCAAGAGACCCAGTACTTC. Translated: CSVNRGFQETQYF.

This chain connects TRBV5-4 to TRBJ2-7; the D gene is possibly TRBD2 (8 bases). Looked up from germline, CDR1 is SGHNT and CDR2 is YYREEE (reference sequence). V was trimmed by 0 bases and J by 3 bases, leaving 16 bases between them. This CDR3 has 16 residues. The CDR3 DNA reads TGTGCCAGCAGCTTGGCCTCGGGAGGGGGCGGCTACGAGCAGTACTTC. It specifies CASSLASGGGGYEQYF.

The rearrangement uses TRBV10-3 and TRBJ2-1, with TRBD2 matching 9 bases. The trim removed 7 bases at V and 7 bases at J, leaving 8 bases unmatched. The CDR3 covers 14 residues. Germline-derived CDR1 and CDR2 are ENHRY and SYGVKD. In DNA form, the CDR3 reads TGTGCCATCAATGTAGGACTAGCGAGGAATGAGCAGTTCTTC. The encoded protein is CAINVGLARNEQFF.

The rearrangement links TRBV6-1 to TRBJ1-1, with 9 positions matching TRBD1. Germline V gives CDR1 MNHNS, CDR2 SASEGT. V lost 7 bases, J lost 5 bases, and 8 bases stayed unmatched. The CDR3 loop spans 14 amino acids. The CDR3 DNA follows: TGTGCCAGCACCCTACAGGGGGCGCGGACTGAAGCTTTCTTT. Protein product: CASTLQGARTEAFF.

This chain uses TRBV9 with TRBJ1-1, with unresolved D. Trimming pared 4 bases from V and 3 bases from J, leaving 7 bases between. This CDR3 has 12 amino acids. Germline CDR1 is SGDLS and CDR2 is YYNGEE. CDR3 protein: CASSPLDTEAFF. For the CDR3, the DNA is TGTGCCAGCAGCCCCTTGGACACTGAAGCTTTCTTT.

The chain couples TRBV10-1 to TRBJ2-1; 13 bases match TRBD2. After removal of 8 bases from V and 6 bases from J, the junction contained 7 bases not matched to a gene. Germline CDR1 WNHNN, CDR2 SYGVQD (reference sequence). The CDR3 totals 15 residues. CDR3 sequence: CASSPGLAGANEQFF. Written as DNA, the CDR3 is TGCGCCAGCTCCCCCGGACTAGCGGGAGCCAATGAGCAGTTCTTC.

The rearrangement joins TRBV6-6 to TRBJ1-1; no reliable D call. The CDR3 is 14 residues long. The germline gives CDR1 MNHNY, CDR2 SVGAGI (reference sequence). With 2 bases removed from V and 6 bases from J, the gap between germline ends came to 13 bases. The CDR3 DNA reads as TGTGCCAGCAGTTACGTGACTGTGAGTCCTGAAGCTTTCTTT. Protein sequence: CASSYVTVSPEAFF.